Listed below are T cell receptor beta chains from one sample, sequenced in a study of T cell repertoires in cytomegalovirus infection. TCRdb reprocessed the reads with MiXCR, giving one entry per CDR3 protein. The table records approximately 300,000 distinct CDR3 sequences, 20% to 30% of them present only once. No antigen is known for these receptors. The sequencing here drew on cultured PBMCs, taken from culture after CMV antigen stimulation. The receptors originated from a human donor in good health (CMV status not recorded). Some clones in this sample may be carry-over from other donors' samples. Both conserved end residues are part of each CDR3. A D gene is named only where the DNA matches it firmly. Where a row states a size, it is once, few, many or the class of an expanded clone; other rows omit it.

>.|TRBV6-2/TRBV6-3|TRBJ2-4|many
TGTGCCAGCAGTTACTCGAGGAACATTCAGTACTTC
CASSYSRNIQYF
>.|TRBV28|TRBJ1-2|.
TGTGCCAGCAAAACGCGGGGGTTACGGTGGGGCTACACCTTC
CASKTRGLRWGYTF
>.|TRBV10-3|TRBJ1-3|few
TGTGCCATCAGTGAAAGGGCAATCTCTGGAAACACCATATATTTT
CAISERAISGNTIYF
>.|TRBV7-2|TRBJ2-3|many
TGTGCCAGCAGCCCCGGCCGGGGAAACACAGATACGCAGTATTTT
CASSPGRGNTDTQYF
>TRBD2|TRBV6-1|TRBJ2-1|few
TGTGCCAGCAGTTATGGGACTAGCTCCAATGAGCAGTTCTTC
CASSYGTSSNEQFF
>TRBD2|TRBV29-1|TRBJ2-2|.
TGCAGCGCCGGGACTATCACCGGGGAGCTGTTTTTT
CSAGTITGELFF
>.|TRBV6-2/TRBV6-3|TRBJ1-4|few
TGTGCCAGCAGTTACGGGACTACAAACTTGAATAATGAAAAACTGTTTTTT
CASSYGTTNLNNEKLFF
>.|TRBV7-2|TRBJ2-3|many
TGTGCCAGCAGCTTATTATCGGGGGCAGATACGCAGTATTTT
CASSLLSGADTQYF
>.|TRBV12-3/TRBV12-4|TRBJ1-6|.
TGTGCCAGCAGTTTAATTCAGGCTACACCCCTCCACTTT
CASSLIQATPLHF
>TRBD2|TRBV12-3/TRBV12-4|TRBJ2-4|.
TGTGCCAGCAGTACGACTAGCGGGAGAACCAAAAACATTCAGCACTTC
CASSTTSGRTKNIQHF
>.|TRBV29-1|TRBJ2-3|few
TGCAGCGTTGTGGGCGGTATTTCAGATACGCAGTATTTT
CSVVGGISDTQYF
>.|TRBV30|TRBJ2-3|.
TGTGCCTGGACCCAGGGAGACACAGATACGCAGTATTTT
CAWTQGDTDTQYF
>.|TRBV29-1|TRBJ2-6|many
TGCAGCGTGAGGGAAACTGGGGCCAACGTCCTGACTTTC
CSVRETGANVLTF
>TRBD2|TRBV20-1|TRBJ2-3|few
TGCAGTGCTAGTAGGACTAGCGGGACAGATACGCAGTATTTT
CSASRTSGTDTQYF
>TRBD2|TRBV29-1|TRBJ2-2|.
TGCAGCGTTTCCCGACTAGCGGGAGGGCCGGGCGGGGAGCTGTTTTTT
CSVSRLAGGPGGELFF
>.|TRBV28|TRBJ1-2|.
TGTGCCAGCGGGGAGACTGGGCGCCCTAACTATGGCTACACCTTC
CASGETGRPNYGYTF
>.|TRBV7-2|TRBJ2-2|many
TGTGCCAGCAGTGGCTCGCCGAACACCGGGGAGCTGTTTTTT
CASSGSPNTGELFF
>.|TRBV11-2|TRBJ1-1|few
TGTGCCAGCAGCGCTCGTATGAACACTGAAGCTTTCTTT
CASSARMNTEAFF
>TRBD1|TRBV25-1|TRBJ1-1|.
TGTGCCAGCAGTGATCCGGGACAGCGGATGTTCTTT
CASSDPGQRMFF
>.|TRBV19|TRBJ2-7|few
TGTGCCAGTAGTCAAGCAAGCGCCCGCTCCTACGAGCAGTACTTC
CASSQASARSYEQYF
>.|TRBV7-9|TRBJ1-1|.
TGTGCCAGCAGCTCCGCCGTAGCCCCTGAAGCTTTCTTT
CASSSAVAPEAFF
>TRBD2|TRBV6-8|TRBJ2-3|.
TGTGCCAGCAGTTACTCGGCGGGAGGCGGGAGAGATACGCAGTATTTT
CASSYSAGGGRDTQYF
>.|TRBV12-3/TRBV12-4|TRBJ2-7|many
TGTGCCAGCAGCTCGTACGGTGAAGAGGTGCAGTACTTC
CASSSYGEEVQYF
>TRBD1|TRBV7-2|TRBJ1-2|many
TGTGCCAGCAGCCCCGGAGGGACAGGTTTTAACTATGGCTACACCTTC
CASSPGGTGFNYGYTF
>.|TRBV6-6|TRBJ1-2|.
TGTGCCAGCAGTGATTTGGGCTTGGGACGGACCCGGGAGAATGGCTACACCTTC
CASSDLGLGRTRENGYTF
>TRBD1|TRBV5-5|TRBJ2-7|.
TGTGCCAGCAGCCTAAACAGGGGTCCATACTACGAGCAGTACTTC
CASSLNRGPYYEQYF
>.|TRBV27|TRBJ2-3|few
TGTGCCAGCAGTCCGTGGACATCAGGGGATACGCAGTATTTT
CASSPWTSGDTQYF
>.|TRBV7-9|TRBJ2-4|few
TGTGCCAGCAGCCCCCGAAGCACCAAAAACATTCAGTACTTC
CASSPRSTKNIQYF
>.|TRBV6-1|TRBJ2-3|few
TGTGCCAGCAGTCGCGGGACTAGCACAGATACGCAGTATTTT
CASSRGTSTDTQYF
>.|TRBV4-2|TRBJ2-5|.
TGTGCCAGCAGCCCCCCGGGCGAATACTGGGGGGTTCAAGAGACCCAGTACTTC
CASSPPGEYWGVQETQYF
>TRBD1|TRBV29-1|TRBJ2-1|.
TGCAGCGTTGAGGCTAGGGGGCTCTACAATGAGCAGTTCTTC
CSVEARGLYNEQFF
>TRBD1|TRBV6-1|TRBJ1-2|few
TGTGCCAGCAGCAAGGGACAGGGGGTGCATGGCTACACCTTC
CASSKGQGVHGYTF
>.|TRBV2|TRBJ1-5|many
TGTGCCAGCACGGGGGCCTATAGCAATCAGCCCCAGCATTTT
CASTGAYSNQPQHF
>.|TRBV15|TRBJ2-2|.
TGTGCCACCAGCAGAGATTGGGGGAAGGACACCGGGGAGCTGTTTTTT
CATSRDWGKDTGELFF
>TRBD2|TRBV6-2/TRBV6-3|TRBJ2-4|.
TGTGCCAGCAGGCGGGAGTGGATTAACATTCAGTACTTC
CASRREWINIQYF